The 31 T cell receptor beta chains in this list originate from one sample, sequenced in a study of T cells in Graves' hyperthyroidism and ophthalmopathy (dated by TCRdb to the late 2010s). The library was generated by multiplex PCR. Sequencer: Illumina HiSeq 2000. The TCR beta CDR3 regions were amplified from RNA transcripts. For the first round of RT-PCR on the TCR CDR3, the HTBI primer set was used together with the Qiagen OneStep RT-PCR kit. Clones were called with MiXCR by TCRdb after fastp trimmed the public reads at Q25, and only in-frame beta chains were retained. Rows with a matching CDR3 protein are joined into one entry that keeps the most common DNA and genes. The table for this sample lists some 420,000 distinct CDR3 sequences; about an eighth of them were counted only once. About 4.9% of the sample is held by the ten biggest clonotypes. The sequenced sample consisted of blood. The receptors come from a young woman with Graves' hyperthyroidism.

This clonotype was seen repeatedly, ten times or more. V is TRBV2 and J is TRBJ2-7, with D hard to call. Trimming took 4 bases from V and 2 from J, leaving 9 bases between them. This CDR3 contains 13 residues. Germline CDR1 reads SNHLY; CDR2 reads FYNNEI. The CDR3 reads CASSAERAYEQYF. The CDR3 DNA follows: TGTGCCAGCAGTGCAGAGAGAGCCTACGAGCAGTACTTC. Full variable domain (rest looked up from reference TRBV2 and TRBJ2-7): EPEVTQTPSHQVTQMGQEVILRCVPISNHLYFYWYRQILGQKVEFLVSFYNNEISEKSEIFDDQFSVERPDGSNFTLKIRSTKLEDSAMYFCASSAERAYEQYFGPGTRLTVT.

This chain uses TRBV29-1 with TRBJ2-7, with D possibly being TRBD1 (6 bases). The ends were cut back, 1 base at V and 1 base at J, with 8 bases in the middle. The CDR3 has 13 amino acids. From germline, CDR1 is SQVTM and CDR2 ANQGSEA. The CDR3 coding sequence is TGCAGCGTTGAAGGACAGGATTCCTACGAGCAGTACTTC. Its translation: CSVEGQDSYEQYF.

This clonotype was observed many times. The chain employs TRBV29-1 and TRBJ2-6, with a tentative D call TRBD2 (6 bases). The germline V gene encodes CDR1 SQVTM and CDR2 ANQGSEA. This CDR3 is 14 amino acids long. V lost 3 bases, J lost 0 bases, and 6 bases lay in between. The CDR3 reads CSVEGGSGANVLTF. Written as DNA, the CDR3 is TGCAGCGTTGAGGGGGGCTCTGGGGCCAACGTCCTGACTTTC. The whole variable domain, filled in from reference TRBV29-1 and TRBJ2-6, reads SAVISQKPSRDICQRGTSLTIQCQVDSQVTMMFWYRQQPGQSLTLIATANQGSEATYESGFVIDKFPISRPNLTFSTLTVSNMSPEDSSIYLCSVEGGSGANVLTFGAGSRLTVL.

V and J are TRBV27 and TRBJ2-7; D not certain. The V and J ends lost 7 bases and 2 bases respectively, with 21 bases between them. Germline values: CDR1 MNHEY, CDR2 SMNVEV (reference sequence). The CDR3 sequence is 16 residues long. The CDR3: CASNRGYYETPYEQYF. CDR3 nucleotides: TGTGCCAGCAATCGTGGGTACTACGAAACGCCCTACGAGCAGTACTTC.

DNA of the CDR3: TGTGCCAGCAGCACCGGACTAGCGGGAGGCGGAGATACGCAGTATTTT. Translated: CASSTGLAGGGDTQYF. This chain connects TRBV7-2 to TRBJ2-3; TRBD2 matches at 14 bases. The V gene's germline CDR1 is SGHTA and CDR2 FQGNSA. The CDR3 totals 16 residues. V dropped 5 bases and J dropped 5; count of bases not matched to a gene: 6.

The chain couples TRBV27 to TRBJ2-2; D uncertain. Germline CDR1 reads MNHEY; CDR2 reads SMNVEV (reference sequence). The CDR3 contains 12 residues. The V and J ends lost 5 bases and 7 bases respectively, with 8 bases between them. The CDR3 DNA is TGTGCCAGCAGTCACACGAACGGGGAGCTGTTTTTT. It yields the protein CASSHTNGELFF.

This clonotype has a count of ten or more. The chain combines TRBV12-3 or TRBV12-4 with TRBJ2-1, with no clear D. The CDR3 loop spans 13 amino acids. Trimming stripped 3 bases from V and 8 bases from J, with 11 bases between. The CDR3 here is CASSFGSVDEQFF. In nucleotides, the CDR3 is TGTGCCAGCAGTTTCGGTTCAGTCGATGAGCAGTTCTTC.

This clonotype was counted many times. The chain's CDR3 is CASSLGTGGGMNTEAFF. In nucleotides, the CDR3 is TGTGCCAGCAGTTTAGGGACAGGGGGCGGGATGAACACTGAAGCTTTCTTT. The V and J genes are TRBV27 and TRBJ1-1; 12 bases align to TRBD1. Trimming took 2 bases from V and 0 from J; bases not matched to a gene: 4. The CDR3 runs 17 residues. Germline CDR1 reads MNHEY; CDR2 reads SMNVEV (reference sequence).

This clonotype has ten or more counts. The chain recombines TRBV6-1 with TRBJ2-7; TRBD1 matches at 10 bases. Unmatched junction bases numbered 3, after V lost 8 bases and J lost 2 bases. The germline V gene encodes CDR1 MNHNS and CDR2 SASEGT. The CDR3 loop spans 13 amino acids. CDR3 loop: CASRDRGAYEQYF. The CDR3 bases are TGTGCCAGCCGGGACAGGGGAGCCTACGAGCAGTACTTC.

This clonotype appeared many times. The rearrangement joins TRBV7-9 to TRBJ2-7, with no clear D. The CDR3 spans 13 residues. Between the trimmed V and J ends, which lost 4 bases and 5 bases, there was a span of 12 bases. The germline V gene has CDR1 SEHNR and CDR2 FQNEAQ (reference sequence). CDR3: CASSSTVPHEQYF. Here the CDR3 DNA reads TGTGCCAGCAGCTCGACGGTCCCCCACGAGCAGTACTTC. Full variable domain (outside the CDR3, taken from reference TRBV7-9 and TRBJ2-7): DTGVSQNPRHKITKRGQNVTFRCDPISEHNRLYWYRQTLGQGPEFLTYFQNEAQLEKSRLLSDRFSAERPKGSFSTLEIQRTEQGDSAMYLCASSSTVPHEQYFGPGTRLTVT.

In this sample, this clonotype turned up a few times. J is TRBJ2-7 and V is TRBV29-1; D tentatively fits TRBD1 or TRBD2 (5 bases each). The CDR3 runs 14 residues. V was shortened by 4 bases and J by 0 bases, with 13 bases between the two germline ends. From germline, CDR1 is SQVTM and CDR2 ANQGSEA. Here the CDR3 DNA reads TGCAGCGTTGGGGGAGCTGACAGCTCCTACGAGCAGTACTTC. Amino acid sequence: CSVGGADSSYEQYF.

This clonotype showed up many times. The chain combines TRBV12-3 or TRBV12-4 with TRBJ1-5; D gene uncertain. V was pared by 3 bases and J by 4 bases, with 7 bases between. The CDR3 runs 13 residues. CDR3 protein: CASSFGENQPQHF. In DNA, the CDR3 is TGTGCCAGCAGTTTTGGTGAAAATCAGCCCCAGCATTTT.

This clonotype appeared many times. This rearrangement joins TRBV6-1 to TRBJ2-7, with D unclear. CDR3 length equals 15 residues. V lost 3 bases to trimming and J lost 0 bases, with 12 bases between them. In germline, CDR1 is MNHNS, CDR2 SASEGT. CDR3 coding DNA: TGTGCCAGCAGTGATCCGTCGCAGGCCTCCTACGAGCAGTACTTC. Translation gives CASSDPSQASYEQYF.

This clonotype came up a few times. This chain connects TRBV25-1 to TRBJ1-1; D remains ambiguous. The CDR3 covers 14 residues. V lost 0 bases to trimming and J lost 2 bases, with 7 bases between them. CDR1 is MGHDK, CDR2 SYGVNS, per germline. This CDR3 reads CASSEYGLNTEAFF. Here the CDR3 DNA reads TGTGCCAGCAGTGAATACGGGTTAAACACTGAAGCTTTCTTT.

This clonotype was seen a handful of times. This chain links TRBV6-1 with TRBJ1-5; D is ambiguous. CDR1 and CDR2 (germline): MNHNS, SASEGT. CDR3 length: 14 amino acids. V was clipped by 3 bases and J by 0 bases, with 6 bases between them. For the CDR3, the DNA is TGTGCCAGCAGTGAGAACAATAGCAATCAGCCCCAGCATTTT. This encodes CASSENNSNQPQHF.

This clonotype was seen more than once but under ten times. A read error may explain this, as a much larger clone is one base away. The chain carries TRBV6-1 and TRBJ2-1; D is undetermined. The CDR3 loop spans 13 amino acids. Germline CDR1 reads MNHNS; CDR2 reads SASEGT. The CDR3 region is CASSEAAYSEQFF. The CDR3 DNA reads as TGTGCCAGCAGTGAAGCCGCGTACAGTGAGCAGTTCTTC.

There are many counts of this clonotype. V usage is TRBV5-6 and J usage is TRBJ1-1; 12 positions agree with TRBD1. The CDR3 loop spans 16 amino acids. Germline CDR1 SGHDT, CDR2 YYEEEE. The V and J ends lost 5 bases and 0 bases, in that order; junction bases with no gene match: 5. Here the CDR3 reads CASRYGTGGMNTEAFF. Here the CDR3 DNA reads TGTGCCAGCAGGTACGGGACAGGGGGCATGAACACTGAAGCTTTCTTT.

This clonotype has ten or more counts. V is TRBV30 and J is TRBJ1-1, with 7 bases lining up with TRBD1. The CDR3 runs to 14 residues. Germline values: CDR1 GTSNPN, CDR2 SVGIG (reference sequence). J was trimmed by 4 bases and V by 4 bases; bases with no gene match: 9. CDR3 nucleotide sequence: TGTGCCTGGAAGAAACAGGGGCAAGGCACTGAAGCTTTCTTT. This translates into CAWKKQGQGTEAFF.

This clonotype turned up a few times. This sequence joins TRBV29-1 and TRBJ2-7; 7 nucleotides line up with TRBD1. Germline lookup yields CDR1 SQVTM and CDR2 ANQGSEA. V shed 2 bases and J 7 bases; nucleotides not matched to a gene: 14. The CDR3 is made up of 15 amino acids. CDR3 residues: CSVENKQGDLREQYF. The DNA for the CDR3 is TGCAGCGTTGAAAATAAGCAGGGGGATTTGAGAGAGCAGTACTTC.

This clonotype was seen many times. This rearrangement joins TRBV12-3 or TRBV12-4 to TRBJ2-7, with 8 positions matching TRBD2. This CDR3 spans 15 amino acids. With 3 bases clipped from V and 1 base from J, the junction kept 5 bases outside the gene matches. The CDR3 DNA sequence: TGTGCCAGCAGTTTCCGAGGCGGGGGGTCCTACGAGCAGTACTTC. Amino acids: CASSFRGGGSYEQYF.

This clonotype was seen only a few times. V is TRBV27 and J is TRBJ2-5; D is unclear. The CDR3 length is 15 residues. The germline V gene encodes CDR1 MNHEY and CDR2 SMNVEV (reference sequence). The V gene lost 5 bases and the J gene lost 3 bases, with 16 bases spanning the gap. CDR3 in amino acids: CASSQLNNREETQYF. The CDR3 coding sequence is TGTGCCAGCAGTCAATTAAACAATAGGGAAGAGACCCAGTACTTC.

This clonotype was seen more than once but under ten times. V usage is TRBV9 and J usage is TRBJ2-1, with TRBD2 matching over 10 bases. Germline CDR1 SGDLS, CDR2 YYNGEE. V trimming: 3 bases; J trimming: 10 bases; junction bases outside the gene matches: 10. The CDR3 has 15 residues. Here the CDR3 DNA reads TGTGCCAGCAGCGCTCCCGGGACTAGCGAAAGAGAGCAGTTCTTC. Protein: CASSAPGTSEREQFF. The full variable domain, rest sourced from reference TRBV9 and TRBJ2-1, is DSGVTQTPKHLITATGQRVTLRCSPRSGDLSVYWYQQSLDQGLQFLIQYYNGEERAKGNILERFSAQQFPDLHSELNLSSLELGDSALYFCASSAPGTSEREQFFGPGTRLTVL.

This clonotype was seen repeatedly, ten times or more. The chain has TRBV13 and TRBJ2-7; D possibly uses TRBD1 or TRBD2 (7 bases each). CDR3 length: 18 amino acids. Trimming cost V 4 bases and J 1 base, with 23 bases left between them. Per germline, CDR1 PRHDT and CDR2 FYEKMQ (reference sequence). CDR3 sequence (DNA): TGTGCCAGCAGCTCCCGACAGGGTGTGGGAGGGAGGTCCTACGAGCAGTACTTC. This translates into CASSSRQGVGGRSYEQYF.

This clonotype was recorded many times. V is TRBV4-1 and J is TRBJ1-5; D ambiguous. V was cut by 0 bases and J by 0 bases, with 9 bases left in between. There are 16 residues in the CDR3. CDR1 is MGHRA, CDR2 YSYEKL, per germline. CDR3 sequence: CASSQDRTYSNQPQHF. The CDR3 nucleotides read TGCGCCAGCAGCCAAGACCGAACATATAGCAATCAGCCCCAGCATTTT.

V gene TRBV5-1 combines with J gene TRBJ1-2; D not certain. Trimming shortened V by 1 base and J by 7 bases, and 11 bases separated the two germline ends. CDR1 is SGHRS and CDR2 is YFSETQ in the germline V gene. The CDR3 contains 13 residues. The CDR3 is CASSLRLQAGYTF. CDR3 nucleotides: TGCGCCAGCAGCTTGCGACTCCAAGCTGGCTACACCTTC.

There are many counts of this clonotype. In DNA, the CDR3 is TGTGCCAGCAGCGCGGGGCGGATCTACGAGCAGTACTTC. Its protein product is CASSAGRIYEQYF. The rearrangement links TRBV12-3 or TRBV12-4 to TRBJ2-7, with D perhaps matching TRBD2 (6 bases). V lost 6 bases and J lost 3, with 12 bases in between. This CDR3 comprises 13 residues.

This clonotype was observed a few times. The CDR3 sequence is CASSPPGQGVYGYTF. CDR3 DNA: TGTGCCAGCAGTCCGCCCGGACAGGGGGTCTATGGCTACACCTTC. The chain employs TRBV28 and TRBJ1-2; TRBD1 matches at 10 bases. The CDR3 is 15 residues long. V shed 5 bases, J shed 4 bases, and the junction held 7 bases outside the gene matches. Germline assignment: CDR1 MDHEN and CDR2 SYDVKM.

The chain uses TRBV12-3 or TRBV12-4 and TRBJ2-1; D might be TRBD2 (6 bases). CDR3 size: 16 residues. The ends were cut back, 7 bases at V and 2 bases at J, with 18 bases in the middle. The DNA of the CDR3 is TGTGCCAGCACCGCGACCGGGCTAGCGCCCTACAATGAGCAGTTCTTC. Amino acid sequence: CASTATGLAPYNEQFF.

This clonotype was observed at least ten times. The rearrangement links TRBV28 to TRBJ2-7, with D hard to call. In germline, CDR1 is MDHEN, CDR2 SYDVKM. The CDR3 length is 13 residues. V lost 1 base to trimming and J lost 5 bases, with 9 bases between them. The CDR3 DNA reads TGTGCCAGCAGTTTATTCCCAGTGGACGAGCAGTACTTC. This sequence encodes CASSLFPVDEQYF.

The chain uses TRBV19 and TRBJ2-7; the D gene is possibly TRBD2 (5 bases). Trimming cost V 3 bases and J 0 bases, with 12 bases left between them. CDR1 LNHDA and CDR2 SQIVND come from the germline V gene (reference sequence). This CDR3 is 15 amino acids long. The CDR3 DNA follows: TGTGCCAGTAGTATGAGTCCTAGCATCTCCTACGAGCAGTACTTC. This codes for CASSMSPSISYEQYF.

This chain connects TRBV11-3 to TRBJ2-1; no definite D call. Trimming removed 0 bases from V and 4 bases from J, with 16 bases in between. The CDR3 covers 17 residues. CDR1 SGHNT and CDR2 YENEEA come from the germline V gene. The CDR3 DNA reads as TGTGCCAGCAGCTTAGATTCGGGCCGGAAACCTTACAATGAGCAGTTCTTC. It specifies CASSLDSGRKPYNEQFF.